This passage covers 8 T cell receptor beta chains from one sample sequenced in a study of blood T cell repertoires in COVID-19. Sequencing used immunoSEQ multiplex PCR; TCRdb keeps in-frame clones, though not all of them. This sample has fewer than 150,000 clones; 85% occur once, and the top ten carry 3.5% to 5%. Specimen: peripheral blood. Receptor source: a human donor in a cohort sampled during active COVID-19.

The chain uses TRBV7-8 and TRBJ1-1, with 7 nucleotides matching TRBD1. The V gene end was trimmed by 5 bases and the J gene end by 0 bases; junction bases not matched to a gene: 9. Germline lookup yields CDR1 SGHVS and CDR2 FQNEAQ. The CDR3 runs to 16 residues. The CDR3 is CASSPWTGLMNTEAFF. In DNA, the CDR3 is TGTGCCAGCAGCCCATGGACAGGATTAATGAACACTGAAGCTTTCTTT.

The rearrangement uses TRBV19 and TRBJ1-3; D is uncertain. V gave up 5 bases and J gave up 2 bases, with 13 bases separating them. The CDR3 runs 15 residues. CDR1 and CDR2 from the germline V gene are LNHDA and SQIVND (reference sequence). This CDR3 is CASSDQVLPGNTIYF. The CDR3 DNA reads as TGTGCCAGTAGTGATCAGGTTCTCCCTGGAAACACCATATATTTT.

CDR3 sequence: CSASSLAGNYNEQFF. CDR3 nucleotides: TGCAGTGCTAGTAGTCTAGCGGGAAATTACAATGAGCAGTTCTTC. J is TRBJ2-1 and V is TRBV20-1; 9 nucleotides match TRBD2. Germline trimming cut 3 bases from V and 4 bases from J; bases unmatched to any gene: 7. This CDR3 has 15 residues. Germline V CDR1 and CDR2: DFQATT, SNEGSKA (reference sequence).

The V gene is TRBV9, the J gene TRBJ2-1, with TRBD2 as a possible D gene (6 bases). V was clipped by 3 bases and J by 2 bases, with 15 bases between them. Germline loops: CDR1 SGDLS, CDR2 YYNGEE. There are 16 residues in the CDR3. The CDR3 spells CASSGKTSTPYNEQFF. CDR3 sequence (DNA): TGTGCCAGCAGCGGAAAAACTAGCACCCCCTACAATGAGCAGTTCTTC.

The CDR3 DNA is TGTGCCAGCAGCCAGGGACTGGAGTCCTACGAGCAGTACTTC. This translates into CASSQGLESYEQYF. The chain employs TRBV3-1 (or the pseudogene TRBV3-2) and TRBJ2-7, with D possibly being TRBD2 (6 bases). V was shortened by 3 bases and J by 1 base, with 10 bases between the two germline ends. CDR3 length equals 14 residues. Germline V CDR1 and CDR2: LGHDT, YNNKEL (reference sequence).

J is TRBJ2-7 and V is TRBV27; the D gene is possibly TRBD1 (5 bases). Trimming cost V 5 bases and J 3 bases, with 23 bases left between them. The CDR3 covers 17 residues. Looked up from germline, CDR1 is MNHEY and CDR2 is SMNVEV (reference sequence). CDR3 in DNA: TGTGCCAGCAGTCCGAGTTCTAGTGGACACCAACTCTACGAGCAGTACTTC. Amino acids: CASSPSSSGHQLYEQYF.

The V gene is TRBV6-6, the J gene TRBJ1-1; maybe TRBD1 (6 bases). This CDR3 has 13 residues. The germline CDR1 and CDR2 sequences are MNHNY and SVGAGI (reference sequence). Trimming removed 0 bases at V and 5 bases at J, with 7 bases between. The CDR3 sequence is CASSYSRGTEAFF. The CDR3 DNA sequence: TGTGCCAGCAGTTACTCGAGGGGGACTGAAGCTTTCTTT.

Written as DNA, the CDR3 is TGTGCCAGCAGCCCCGCCGGGGAACAAGAGACCCAGTACTTC. Amino acids: CASSPAGEQETQYF. This chain connects TRBV3-1 (or the pseudogene TRBV3-2) to TRBJ2-5; tentative D call: TRBD2 (5 bases). Trimming shortened V by 4 bases and J by 2 bases, and 11 bases separated the two germline ends. Germline assignment: CDR1 LGHDT and CDR2 YNNKEL (reference sequence). The CDR3 totals 14 residues.